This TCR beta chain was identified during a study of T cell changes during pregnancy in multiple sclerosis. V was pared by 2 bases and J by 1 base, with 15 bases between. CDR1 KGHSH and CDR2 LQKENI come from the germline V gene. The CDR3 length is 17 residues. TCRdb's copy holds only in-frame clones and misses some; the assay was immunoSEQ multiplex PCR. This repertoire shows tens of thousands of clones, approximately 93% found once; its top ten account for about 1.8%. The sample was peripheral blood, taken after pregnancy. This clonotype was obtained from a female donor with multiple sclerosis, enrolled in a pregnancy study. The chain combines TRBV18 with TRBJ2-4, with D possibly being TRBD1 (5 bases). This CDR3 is CASSPILVSGAKNIQYF. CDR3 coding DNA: TGTGCCAGCTCACCAATTCTCGTATCAGGGGCCAAAAACATTCAGTACTTC.